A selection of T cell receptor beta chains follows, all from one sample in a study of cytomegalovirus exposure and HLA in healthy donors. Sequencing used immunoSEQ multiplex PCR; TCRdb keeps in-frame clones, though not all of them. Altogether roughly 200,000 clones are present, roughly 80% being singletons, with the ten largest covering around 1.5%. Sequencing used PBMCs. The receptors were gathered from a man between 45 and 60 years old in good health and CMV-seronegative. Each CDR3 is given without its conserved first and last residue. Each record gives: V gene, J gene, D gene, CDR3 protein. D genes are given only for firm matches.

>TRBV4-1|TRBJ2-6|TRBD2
ASSQRREATGANVLT
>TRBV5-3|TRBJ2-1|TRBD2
ARSWERASGRTHEQF
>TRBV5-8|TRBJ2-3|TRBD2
ASTTARGSGGFTDTQY
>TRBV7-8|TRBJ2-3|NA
ASSPSTDTQY
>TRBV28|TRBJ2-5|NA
ASSGGRAQY
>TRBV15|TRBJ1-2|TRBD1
ATSREGRGPRYT
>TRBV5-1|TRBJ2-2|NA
ASSLDLIGELF
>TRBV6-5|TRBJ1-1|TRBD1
ASRPGGNGAEAF
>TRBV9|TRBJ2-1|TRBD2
ASSARLAAKNYNEQF
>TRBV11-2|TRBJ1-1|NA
ASSFTREVNTEAF
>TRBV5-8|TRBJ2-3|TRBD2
ASRVSGGSTDTQY
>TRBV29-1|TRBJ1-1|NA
SVESGGAEAF
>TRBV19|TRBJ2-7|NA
ASSSPGGQY
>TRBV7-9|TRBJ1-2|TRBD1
ASSSAGTGGGYT
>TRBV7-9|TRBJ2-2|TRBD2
SSSADLAGDHTGELF
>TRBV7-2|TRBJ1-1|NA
ASSLAARGDTEAF
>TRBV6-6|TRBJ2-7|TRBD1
ASSYRDRGYEQY
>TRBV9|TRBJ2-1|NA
ASSPRANNEQF
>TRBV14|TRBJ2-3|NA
ASSQRGKNTQY
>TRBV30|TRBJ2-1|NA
AWTATVEQF
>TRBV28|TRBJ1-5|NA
HVGGRGSNQPQH
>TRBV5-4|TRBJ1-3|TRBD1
ASSFGQGTAGNTIY
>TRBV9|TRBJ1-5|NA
ASSETANSNQPQH
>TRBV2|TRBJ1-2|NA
ASSEGSGFYGYT
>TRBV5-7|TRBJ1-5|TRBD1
ASSLCGTGYSNQPQH
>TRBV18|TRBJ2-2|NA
ASSPQAGQNTGELF
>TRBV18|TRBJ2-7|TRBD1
AGSPDRVGEQY
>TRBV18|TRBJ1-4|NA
ASSRRQGLNEKLF
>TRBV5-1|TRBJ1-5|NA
ASSLSGPNSNQPQH
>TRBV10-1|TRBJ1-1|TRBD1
ASSELLHLTGGNTEAF
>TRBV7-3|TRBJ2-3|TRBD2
ASSLRGGAVADTQY
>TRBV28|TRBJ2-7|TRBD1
ASSLTDRAYEQY
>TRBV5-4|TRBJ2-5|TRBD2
ASSPRAGGRPQETQY
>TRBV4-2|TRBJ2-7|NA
ASSQDPGTGTYEQY
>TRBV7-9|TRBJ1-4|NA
ASSPGGGPSEKLF
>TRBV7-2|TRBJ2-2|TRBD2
ASSLGAVAGYTGELF
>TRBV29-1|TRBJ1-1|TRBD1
SVVSRQGRTEAF
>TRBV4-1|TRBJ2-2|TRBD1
ASSLRDRGNGGGELF
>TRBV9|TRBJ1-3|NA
ASSVSISGNTIY
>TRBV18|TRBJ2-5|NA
ASSPTRGRTKETQY